What follows are 9 T cell receptor beta chains derived from one specimen sequenced in a study of HIV-infected patients and healthy controls. Antiretroviral therapy had run roughly three months, about 14 weeks, before follow-up blood collection. The repertoire came from unfractionated whole blood and reflected all unsorted peripheral T cells. Reverse transcription used 450 to 650 ng RNA and constant-region primers for alpha and beta. Each of the alpha and beta chains got its own library through chain-specific third strand synthesis with indices. TCRdb re-analysed the 5' RACE reads in MiXCR, keeping a single row per CDR3 protein. The sample records 5,000 to 7,000 distinct CDR3 sequences, 7% to 9.5% being singletons. This specimen consisted of blood, obtained during antiretroviral therapy. The source of these receptors is an adult with HIV infection.

This clonotype ranks as medium-sized. This CDR3 reads CASSTIDTQYF. The CDR3, as DNA: TGTGCCAGCAGCACCATAGATACGCAGTATTTT. V usage is TRBV7-9 and J usage is TRBJ2-3; D uncertain. Germline-derived CDR1 and CDR2 are SEHNR and FQNEAQ (reference sequence). The CDR3 covers 11 residues. V dropped 5 bases and J dropped 5 bases, with 5 bases sitting between them.

This clonotype was detected ten times or more. The chain employs TRBV28 and TRBJ1-2; D is ambiguous. Germline V CDR1 and CDR2: MDHEN, SYDVKM. V was cut by 5 bases and J by 0 bases, with 13 bases left in between. The CDR3 runs to 15 residues. The CDR3 loop reads CASSQTLGANYGYTF. The CDR3 bases are TGTGCCAGCAGTCAGACACTGGGAGCTAACTATGGCTACACCTTC.

In this sample, this clonotype is medium-sized. V usage is TRBV28 and J usage is TRBJ2-7; 7 bases map to TRBD2. This CDR3 region has 12 residues. Germline CDR1 and CDR2: MDHEN and SYDVKM. The CDR3 here is CATRGREYEQYF. The CDR3 DNA reads as TGTGCTACCCGGGGGAGGGAGTACGAGCAGTACTTC.

In its sample, this clonotype is medium-sized. This sequence joins TRBV9 and TRBJ2-3; no definite D call. Germline-derived CDR1 and CDR2 are SGDLS and YYNGEE. Trimming removed 0 bases from V and 4 bases from J, with 12 bases in between. The CDR3 is 15 residues long. CDR3 DNA: TGTGCCAGCAGCGTAGGGGGTTGGACCGCAGATACGCAGTATTTT. Translation: CASSVGGWTADTQYF.

By its share, this clonotype is medium-sized. The rearrangement joins TRBV3-1 to TRBJ1-5; possible D gene TRBD1, 6 bases. The CDR3 runs to 13 residues. CDR1 and CDR2 from the germline V gene are LGHDT and YNNKEL (reference sequence). V was shortened by 1 base and J by 7 bases, with 8 bases between the two germline ends. The CDR3 DNA follows: TGTGCCAGCAGCCAAGGGGGGGGCCAGCCCCAGCATTTT. This gives the protein CASSQGGGQPQHF.

Many counts were recorded for this clonotype. The chain uses TRBV5-1 and TRBJ1-1; TRBD1 might be the D (5 bases). Germline-derived CDR1 and CDR2 are SGHRS and YFSETQ. The length of the CDR3 is 12 residues. Trimming removed 6 bases from V and 2 bases from J, with 8 bases in between. The CDR3 reads CASKGANTEAFF. CDR3 bases: TGCGCCAGCAAAGGGGCTAACACTGAAGCTTTCTTT.

In this sample, this clonotype turned up many times. CDR3 bases: TGTGCCAGCAGCTTCCGGACAGGGGGGATTACCGGGGAGCTGTTTTTT. It encodes CASSFRTGGITGELFF. V gene TRBV5-5 combines with J gene TRBJ2-2; TRBD1 matches 10 bases. The germline V gene has CDR1 SGHKS and CDR2 YYEKEE (reference sequence). There are 16 residues in the CDR3. Losses at the gene ends were 2 bases for V and 5 bases for J; bases not matched to a gene: 6.

The rearrangement uses TRBV6-6 and TRBJ1-2; 7 bases match TRBD1. Germline lookup yields CDR1 MNHNY and CDR2 SVGAGI (reference sequence). This CDR3 spans 14 amino acids. V was clipped by 2 bases and J by 6 bases; unmatched bases: 6. Here the CDR3 DNA reads TGTGCCAGCAGTTACGCGAAGGGGGCGGATGGCTACACCTTC. Translating it yields CASSYAKGADGYTF.

At least ten counts were recorded for this clonotype. The V gene is TRBV19, the J gene TRBJ1-3; D possibly corresponds to TRBD1 (5 bases). This CDR3 has 15 amino acids. Trimming pared 5 bases from V and 0 bases from J, leaving 11 bases between. Germline CDR1 reads LNHDA; CDR2 reads SQIVND (reference sequence). The CDR3 DNA reads TGTGCCAGTAGTCAGGGTCGGAACTCTGGAAACACCATATATTTT. The encoded protein is CASSQGRNSGNTIYF.